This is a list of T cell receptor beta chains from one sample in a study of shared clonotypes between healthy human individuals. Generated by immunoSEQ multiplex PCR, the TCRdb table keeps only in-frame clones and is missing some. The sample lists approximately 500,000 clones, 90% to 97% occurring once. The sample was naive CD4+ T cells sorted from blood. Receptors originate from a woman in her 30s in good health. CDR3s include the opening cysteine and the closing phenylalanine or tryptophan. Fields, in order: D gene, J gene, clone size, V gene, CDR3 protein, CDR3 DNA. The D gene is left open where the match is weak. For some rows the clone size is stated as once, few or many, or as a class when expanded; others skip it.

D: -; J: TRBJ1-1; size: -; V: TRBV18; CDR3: CASSPPVPTEAFF; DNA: TGTGCCAGCTCACCACCGGTTCCTACTGAAGCTTTCTTT
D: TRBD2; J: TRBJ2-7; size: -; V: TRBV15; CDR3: CATSRVGLAGAEQYF; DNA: TGTGCCACCAGCAGAGTTGGGCTAGCGGGAGCCGAGCAGTACTTC
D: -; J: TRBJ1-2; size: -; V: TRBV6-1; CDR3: CASSGANYGYTF; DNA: TGTGCCAGCAGTGGAGCCAACTATGGCTACACCTTC
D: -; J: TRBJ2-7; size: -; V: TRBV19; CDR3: CASSPSAAISYEQYF; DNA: TGTGCCAGTAGTCCGTCAGCGGCAATCAGCTACGAGCAGTACTTC
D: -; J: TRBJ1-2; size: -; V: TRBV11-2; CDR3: CASSLSAYGYTF; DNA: TGTGCCAGCAGCTTGTCTGCCTATGGCTACACCTTC
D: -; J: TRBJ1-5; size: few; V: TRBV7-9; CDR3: CASTTDGNQPQHF; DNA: TGTGCCAGCACTACCGACGGCAATCAGCCCCAGCATTTT
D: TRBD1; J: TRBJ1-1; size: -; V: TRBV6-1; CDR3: CASSVTGGLTEAFF; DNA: TGTGCCAGCAGTGTGACAGGGGGCCTAACTGAAGCTTTCTTT
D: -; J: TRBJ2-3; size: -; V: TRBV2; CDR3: CASGGVGDTQYF; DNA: TGTGCCAGCGGAGGGGTTGGTGATACGCAGTATTTT
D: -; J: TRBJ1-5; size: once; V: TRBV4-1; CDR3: CASSQAGRGKPQHF; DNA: TGCGCCAGCAGCCAGGCTGGGAGGGGTAAGCCCCAGCATTTT
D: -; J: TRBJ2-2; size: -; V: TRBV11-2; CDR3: CASSLMVAAKDTGELFF; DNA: TGTGCCAGCAGCTTAATGGTAGCGGCTAAGGACACCGGGGAGCTGTTTTTT
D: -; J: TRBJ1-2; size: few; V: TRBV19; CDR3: CASSVPAHGYTF; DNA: TGTGCCAGTAGCGTGCCAGCTCATGGCTACACCTTC
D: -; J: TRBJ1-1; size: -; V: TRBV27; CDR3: CASRHPGNTEAFF; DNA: TGTGCCAGCAGACACCCGGGGAACACTGAAGCTTTCTTT
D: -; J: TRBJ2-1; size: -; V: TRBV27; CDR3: CASRFGTGINEQFF; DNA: TGTGCCAGCAGATTTGGGACGGGAATCAATGAGCAGTTCTTC
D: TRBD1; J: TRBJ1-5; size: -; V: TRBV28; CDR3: CASSLPRQGNQPQHF; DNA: TGTGCCAGCAGTTTACCCCGACAGGGAAATCAGCCCCAGCATTTT
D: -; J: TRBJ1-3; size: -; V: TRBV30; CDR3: CAWSVLRSLGVLSGNTIYF; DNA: TGTGCCTGGAGTGTTCTGAGGTCCCTGGGGGTCCTCTCTGGAAACACCATATATTTT
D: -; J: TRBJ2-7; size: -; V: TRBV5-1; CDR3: CASSTESGLPYEQYF; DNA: TGCGCCAGCAGCACTGAGTCGGGGCTCCCCTACGAGCAGTACTTC
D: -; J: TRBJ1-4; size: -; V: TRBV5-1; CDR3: CASSPRGLDSEKLFF; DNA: TGCGCCAGCAGCCCCCGGGGCCTCGACAGTGAAAAACTGTTTTTT
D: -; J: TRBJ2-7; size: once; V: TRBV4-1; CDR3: CASSQNSGGRNEQYF; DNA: TGCGCCAGCAGCCAAAACTCGGGCGGTAGGAACGAGCAGTACTTC
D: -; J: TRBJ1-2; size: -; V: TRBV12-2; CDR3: CASRVSGDSGNYGYTF; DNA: TGTGCAAGTCGCGTTAGCGGGGACAGTGGGAACTATGGCTACACCTTC
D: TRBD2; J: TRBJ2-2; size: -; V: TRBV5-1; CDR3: CASSVLGGSSTGELFF; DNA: TGCGCCAGCAGTGTCTTGGGCGGGAGTAGCACCGGGGAGCTGTTTTTT
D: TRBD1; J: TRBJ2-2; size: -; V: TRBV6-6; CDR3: CASSRRTGPRHGELFF; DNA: TGTGCCAGCAGCCGTCGGACAGGGCCGAGGCACGGGGAGCTGTTTTTT
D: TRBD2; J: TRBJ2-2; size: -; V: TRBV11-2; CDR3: CASSRPAGVSTGELFF; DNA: TGTGCCAGCAGCCGTCCAGCGGGAGTTAGCACCGGGGAGCTGTTTTTT
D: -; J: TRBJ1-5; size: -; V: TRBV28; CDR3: CASSLTGSNQPQHF; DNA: TGTGCCAGCAGTTTAACAGGGAGCAATCAGCCCCAGCATTTT
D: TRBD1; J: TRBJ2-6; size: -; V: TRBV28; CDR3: CASSPHSGQGAFGANVLTF; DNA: TGTGCCAGCAGCCCCCACTCGGGACAGGGGGCCTTTGGGGCCAACGTCCTGACTTTC
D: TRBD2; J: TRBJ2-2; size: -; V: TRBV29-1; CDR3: CSVRLADNTGELFF; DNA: TGCAGCGTTCGACTAGCAGACAACACCGGGGAGCTGTTTTTT
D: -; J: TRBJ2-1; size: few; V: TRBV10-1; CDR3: CASSAPGIEQFF; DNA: TGCGCCAGCAGTGCCCCGGGAATTGAGCAGTTCTTC
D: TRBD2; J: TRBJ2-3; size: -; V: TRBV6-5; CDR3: CASSFTSGSSYTQYF; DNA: TGTGCCAGCAGTTTTACTAGCGGGAGTTCATATACGCAGTATTTT
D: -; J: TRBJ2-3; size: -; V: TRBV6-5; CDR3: CASGSMADTQYF; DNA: TGTGCCAGCGGCTCGATGGCAGATACGCAGTATTTT
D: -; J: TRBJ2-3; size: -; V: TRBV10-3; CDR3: CAISESASFGDTQYF; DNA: TGTGCCATCAGTGAGTCGGCCAGCTTTGGGGATACGCAGTATTTT
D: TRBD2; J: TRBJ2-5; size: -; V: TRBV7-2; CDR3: CASSLDYGRYRETQYF; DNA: TGTGCCAGCAGCTTAGATTACGGGAGGTACCGGGAGACCCAGTACTTC
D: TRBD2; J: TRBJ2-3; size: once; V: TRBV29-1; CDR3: CSVGVLAGGPTDTQYF; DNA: TGCAGCGTAGGGGTATTAGCGGGAGGGCCCACAGATACGCAGTATTTT
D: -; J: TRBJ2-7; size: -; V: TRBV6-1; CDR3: CASRDTTVHEQYF; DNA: TGTGCCAGCAGAGATACGACAGTCCACGAGCAGTACTTC
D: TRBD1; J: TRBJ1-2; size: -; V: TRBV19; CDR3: CASSVTGGNGYTF; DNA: TGTGCCAGTAGCGTAACAGGGGGGAACGGCTACACCTTC
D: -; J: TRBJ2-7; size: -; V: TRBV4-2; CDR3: CASSHGVRTAYSPYEQYF; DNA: TGTGCCAGCAGCCACGGGGTCAGGACAGCCTATTCTCCCTACGAGCAGTACTTC
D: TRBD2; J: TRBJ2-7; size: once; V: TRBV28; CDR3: CASRQAGGLTYEQYF; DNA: TGTGCCAGCAGACAAGCGGGAGGGCTCACATATGAGCAGTACTTC
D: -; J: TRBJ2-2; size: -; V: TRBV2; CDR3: CASVDQSGGWGGELFF; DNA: TGTGCCAGCGTTGATCAATCCGGTGGTTGGGGCGGGGAGCTGTTTTTT
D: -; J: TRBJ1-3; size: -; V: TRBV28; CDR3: CASTPLGPGNTIYF; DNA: TGTGCCAGCACCCCATTAGGGCCCGGAAACACCATATATTTT
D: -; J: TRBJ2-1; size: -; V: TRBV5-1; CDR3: CASSLQGTGSYNEQFF; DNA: TGCGCCAGCAGCTTGCAGGGGACCGGCTCCTACAATGAGCAGTTCTTC
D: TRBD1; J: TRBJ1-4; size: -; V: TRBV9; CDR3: CASSVGGQGTNEKLFF; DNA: TGTGCCAGCAGCGTAGGGGGACAGGGAACTAATGAAAAACTGTTTTTT
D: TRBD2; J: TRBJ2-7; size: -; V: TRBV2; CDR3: CASRFQRGASYEQYF; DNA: TGTGCCAGCAGATTCCAGCGGGGGGCCTCCTACGAGCAGTACTTC
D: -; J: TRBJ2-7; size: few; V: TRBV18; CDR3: CASSPGGHEQYF; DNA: TGTGCCAGCTCACCAGGGGGCCACGAGCAGTACTTC
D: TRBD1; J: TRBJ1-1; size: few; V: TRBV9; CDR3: CASSPWTGGKEAFF; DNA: TGTGCCAGCAGCCCATGGACAGGGGGTAAAGAAGCTTTCTTT
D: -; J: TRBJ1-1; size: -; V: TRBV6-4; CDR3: CASSTTVNTEAFF; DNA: TGTGCCAGCAGTACAACAGTGAACACTGAAGCTTTCTTT